The T cell receptor (beta chain) under discussion was sequenced for a study of PD-1 blockade in classical Hodgkin lymphoma. The study's findings and limits: TCR diversity at baseline was reported to be reduced in newly diagnosed patients relative to healthy donors.

Using immunoSEQ multiplex PCR, the repertoire was profiled, and TCRdb retains in-frame clones only, with some absent. The table has 10,000 to 13,000 clones, approximately 72% seen once. Exposure to brentuximab vedotin varied, and each patient had relapsed following autologous stem cell transplantation. Comment on this clone: Its antigen is as yet unknown.

V lost 4 bases and J lost 10, with 20 bases in between. This CDR3 spans 14 amino acids. J is TRBJ1-2 and V is TRBV5-3; unclear D gene. TRBV5-3 falls under the ORF class, with uncertain function. This TCR derives from a human donor with classical Hodgkin lymphoma. The source material was peripheral blood mononuclear cells (PBMCs), sampled at baseline. CDR3 DNA: TGTGCCAGAAGCCCAGCCGGGGAGGGTTGTGACTACACCTTC. Translating gives CARSPAGEGCDYTF.